These T cell receptor beta chains were read from a single sample in a study of naive CD8 T cells in extremely preterm neonates. The assay was immunoSEQ multiplex PCR, and TCRdb's table has in-frame clones only and misses some. The repertoire holds about 7,300 clones, with about 93% as singletons. Specimen: naive CD8+ T cells from cord blood. The receptors originated from a newborn in good health. Each CDR3 is given with its conserved first and last residue. Fields, in order: V gene, D gene, J gene, clone size, CDR3 protein, CDR3 DNA. A D gene is named only where the DNA matches it firmly. Rows give clone size only sometimes, using once, few, many, or a class for an expanded clone.

>TRBV5-1|TRBD1|TRBJ1-5|.
CASSLGQGQPQHF
TGCGCCAGCAGCTTGGGACAGGGCCAGCCCCAGCATTTT
>TRBV9|.|TRBJ2-7|.
CASSVDGLFYEQYF
TGTGCCAGCAGCGTAGATGGGCTTTTCTACGAGCAGTACTTC
>TRBV10-2|.|TRBJ2-7|.
CASSDRGSRDEQYF
TGCGCCAGCAGTGACCGGGGGAGTAGGGACGAGCAGTACTTC
>TRBV6-5|.|TRBJ2-1|.
CASSSQGNEQFF
TGTGCCAGCAGTTCACAGGGCAATGAGCAGTTCTTC
>TRBV4-3|TRBD2|TRBJ2-7|.
CASSQESSGAYEQYF
TGCGCCAGCAGCCAAGAATCCAGCGGGGCCTACGAGCAGTACTTC
>TRBV4-3|TRBD1|TRBJ1-2|.
CASSPPTGGGYTF
TGCGCCAGCAGCCCCCCTACAGGGGGTGGCTACACCTTC
>TRBV9|TRBD2|TRBJ2-1|.
CASSVTTSGIYNEQFF
TGTGCCAGCAGCGTAACGACTAGCGGGATCTACAATGAGCAGTTCTTC
>TRBV5-6|TRBD1|TRBJ2-4|.
CASSFPQTGVTSQYF
TGTGCCAGCAGCTTTCCTCAGACAGGGGTAACGAGTCAGTACTTC
>TRBV5-6|TRBD2|TRBJ2-3|.
CASSWATSGRADTQYF
TGTGCCAGCAGCTGGGCGACTAGCGGGAGGGCAGATACGCAGTATTTT
>TRBV29-1|.|TRBJ2-7|.
CSAEGLSYEQYF
TGCAGCGCCGAGGGACTTTCCTACGAGCAGTACTTC
>TRBV27|.|TRBJ1-2|.
CASSSGNYGYTF
TGTGCCAGCAGTTCAGGGAACTATGGCTACACCTTC
>TRBV5-7|TRBD1|TRBJ2-7|.
CASSPGQGRTYEQYF
TGTGCCAGCAGCCCGGGACAGGGGAGAACCTACGAGCAGTACTTC
>TRBV7-9|TRBD2|TRBJ2-1|.
CASSSSLSGASSYNEQFF
TGTGCCAGCAGCTCCTCCCTAAGCGGGGCCAGCTCCTACAATGAACAGTTCTTC
>TRBV11-2|TRBD1|TRBJ1-5|.
CASSSHRDRNQPQHF
TGTGCCAGCAGCTCACACCGGGACAGGAATCAGCCCCAGCATTTT
>TRBV11-2|TRBD1|TRBJ2-2|.
CASSLGTGNTGELFF
TGTGCCAGCAGCTTAGGGACAGGGAACACCGGGGAGCTGTTTTTT
>TRBV30|TRBD1|TRBJ1-2|.
CAWTVTGDGYTF
TGTGCCTGGACCGTGACAGGGGATGGCTACACCTTC
>TRBV4-3|TRBD1|TRBJ2-3|.
CASSQEGTGSSTDTQYF
TGCGCCAGCAGCCAAGAAGGGACAGGGTCTAGCACAGATACGCAGTATTTT
>TRBV6-5|.|TRBJ2-7|.
CASTDTAYEQYF
TGTGCCAGCACGGACACCGCCTACGAGCAGTACTTC
>TRBV6-5|.|TRBJ2-1|.
CASSYSNRPLEQFF
TGTGCCAGCAGTTACTCGAACAGGCCTTTGGAGCAGTTCTTC
>TRBV7-2|.|TRBJ2-1|.
CASSPSNEQFF
TGTGCCAGCAGCCCCAGCAATGAGCAGTTCTTC
>TRBV30|TRBD2|TRBJ2-5|.
CAVFSGTSGRSGQETQYF
TGTGCCGTTTTTTCCGGGACTAGCGGGAGATCAGGGCAAGAGACCCAGTACTTC
>TRBV4-1|TRBD1|TRBJ2-7|.
CASSQVQGAYEQYF
TGCGCCAGCAGCCAAGTACAGGGGGCTTACGAGCAGTACTTC
>TRBV7-9|TRBD2|TRBJ2-1|.
CASSLAPGLAYGNEQFF
TGTGCCAGCAGCTTAGCCCCGGGACTAGCATATGGGAATGAGCAGTTCTTC
>TRBV7-9|TRBD2|TRBJ2-7|.
CASSLIAGGTVEQYF
TGTGCCAGCAGCTTGATAGCGGGAGGGACTGTCGAGCAGTACTTC
>TRBV7-9|.|TRBJ2-7|few
CASSLSTLSYEQYF
TGTGCCAGCAGCTTATCGACACTCTCCTACGAGCAGTACTTC
>TRBV9|TRBD2|TRBJ2-7|.
CASSVGASGGAEYEQYF
TGTGCCAGCAGCGTAGGGGCCAGCGGGGGGGCCGAATACGAGCAGTACTTC
>TRBV27|.|TRBJ2-1|once
CASAPGSSYNEQFF
TGTGCCTCCGCCCCCGGGAGCTCCTACAATGAGCAGTTCTTC
>TRBV9|.|TRBJ1-2|.
CASSVDSGGDGYTF
TGTGCCAGCAGCGTAGACAGTGGGGGCGATGGCTACACCTTC
>TRBV7-9|.|TRBJ2-7|.
CASSDTYEQYF
TGTGCCAGCAGCGACACCTACGAGCAGTACTTC
>TRBV7-2|.|TRBJ2-7|.
CASSPFPRGDSYEQYF
TGTGCCAGCAGCCCCTTCCCCAGGGGGGACTCCTACGAGCAGTACTTC
>TRBV6-1|.|TRBJ2-7|.
CASSGYEQYF
TGTGCCAGCAGTGGGTACGAGCAGTACTTC
>TRBV27|.|TRBJ1-6|.
CASSLTGNNSPLHF
TGTGCCAGCAGTTTAACAGGGAACAATTCACCCCTCCACTTT
>TRBV29-1|TRBD2|TRBJ2-5|.
CSVEGGRAIETQYF
TGCAGCGTTGAGGGCGGGAGGGCCATTGAGACCCAGTACTTC
>TRBV19|.|TRBJ2-3|.
CASSTAGRSTDTQYF
TGTGCCAGTAGTACTGCGGGACGGTCCACAGATACGCAGTATTTT
>TRBV5-7|TRBD1|TRBJ1-2|.
CASSFTGGNYGYTF
TGTGCCAGCAGCTTCACAGGGGGCAACTATGGCTACACCTTC
>TRBV19|.|TRBJ1-5|.
CASRQGSNQPQHF
TGTGCCAGTAGACAGGGTAGCAATCAGCCCCAGCATTTT
>TRBV19|.|TRBJ2-6|few
CESQSRANVLTF
TGTGAATCACAAAGTCGGGCCAACGTCCTGACTTTC